This T cell receptor (beta chain) stems from a study of cytomegalovirus exposure and HLA in healthy donors. Points from the study as a whole: Researchers had no immune exposure information except CMV serostatus available. Among TCR beta chains, those listed as cytomegalovirus-associated numbered around 160. Sequencing artifact likely explains a cluster of highly shared sequence variants.

In the PCR, 60 Vbeta and 13 Jbeta primers were used. Some clones are missing from TCRdb's copy, which holds only in-frame ones; the method was immunoSEQ multiplex PCR. The sample includes about 130,000 clones, around three quarters seen only once; the top ten take around 3.3%. All donors participated as healthy donors of bone marrow. This clone was found a few times. Its target is unknown. Per germline, CDR1 KGHSH and CDR2 LQKENI. The CDR3 length is 15 residues. Trimming cost V 2 bases and J 0 bases, with 11 bases left between them. The receptor's source is a male donor in good health and CMV-seronegative. The chain links TRBV18 to TRBJ2-7; unclear D gene. Material for sequencing was PBMCs. The CDR3 DNA reads TGTGCCAGCTCACCAGGAGCCAAAAACTCCTACGAGCAGTACTTC. It specifies CASSPGAKNSYEQYF.